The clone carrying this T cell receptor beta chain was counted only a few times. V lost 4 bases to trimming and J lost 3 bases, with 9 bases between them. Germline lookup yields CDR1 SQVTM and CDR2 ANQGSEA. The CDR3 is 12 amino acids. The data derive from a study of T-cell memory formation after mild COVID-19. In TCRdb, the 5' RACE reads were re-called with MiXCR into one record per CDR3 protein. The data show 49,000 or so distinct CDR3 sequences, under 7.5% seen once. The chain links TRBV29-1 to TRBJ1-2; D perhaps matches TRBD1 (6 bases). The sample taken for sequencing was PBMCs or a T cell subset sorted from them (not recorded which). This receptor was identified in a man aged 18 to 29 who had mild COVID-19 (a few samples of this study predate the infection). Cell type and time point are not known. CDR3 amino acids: CSVGGQDYGYTF. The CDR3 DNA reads TGCAGCGTTGGGGGGCAGGACTATGGCTACACCTTC.